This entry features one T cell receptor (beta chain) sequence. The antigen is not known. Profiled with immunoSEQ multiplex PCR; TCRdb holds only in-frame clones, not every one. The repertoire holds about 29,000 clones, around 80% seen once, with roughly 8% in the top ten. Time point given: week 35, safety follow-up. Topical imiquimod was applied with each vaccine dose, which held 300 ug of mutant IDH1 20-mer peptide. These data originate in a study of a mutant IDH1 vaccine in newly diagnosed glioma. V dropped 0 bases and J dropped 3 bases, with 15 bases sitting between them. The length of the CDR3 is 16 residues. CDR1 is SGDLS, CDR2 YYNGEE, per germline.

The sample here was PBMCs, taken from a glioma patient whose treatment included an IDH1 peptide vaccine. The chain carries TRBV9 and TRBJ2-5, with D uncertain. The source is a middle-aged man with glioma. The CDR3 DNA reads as TGTGCCAGCAGCGTAGCTCTGGAAGAATTAGAAGAGACCCAGTACTTC. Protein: CASSVALEELEETQYF.